These 24 T cell receptor beta chains came from one sample sequenced in a study of vaccination effects on CD4 cells after COVID-19. Profiling relied on immunoSEQ multiplex PCR, and the TCRdb table lists in-frame clones only, not all of them. Of tens of thousands of clones listed, approximately 78% were seen once; the top ten hold around 30%. Antigens for these TCRs are unknown. Before sequencing, viral peptide pools were used by the ViraFEST assay to expand antigen-specific CD4+ T cells. A 10-day culture period preceded the isolation of CD4+ T cells. The person had PCR-confirmed SARS-CoV-2 infection between March and December 2020. The input for sequencing was CD4+ T cells from PBMCs cultured with a peptide pool, taken before COVID-19 vaccination. Receptor source: a human donor who had a prior SARS-CoV-2 infection.

In this sample, this clone turned up once. The chain's CDR3 is CASSRSRDSENEQYF. The CDR3 nucleotides read TGTGCCAGCAGCCGGTCGAGGGACAGCGAAAACGAGCAGTACTTC. The chain carries TRBV7-9 and TRBJ2-7; 7 positions match TRBD1. Germline V gene data show CDR1 as SEHNR and CDR2 as FQNEAQ (reference sequence). V trimming: 5 bases; J trimming: 5 bases; junction bases outside the gene matches: 12. The CDR3 contains 15 residues.

This rearrangement joins TRBV19 to TRBJ2-7; 15 nucleotides agree with TRBD2. The CDR3 has 16 residues. V lost 3 bases to trimming and J lost 6 bases; unmatched junction nucleotides: 6. Germline V gives CDR1 LNHDA, CDR2 SQIVND (reference sequence). CDR3 DNA: TGTGCCAGTAGTATTGGACTAGCGGGAGGGCATGGCGAGCAGTACTTC. Amino acid sequence: CASSIGLAGGHGEQYF. Full variable domain (outside the CDR3, taken from reference TRBV19 and TRBJ2-7): DGGITQSPKYLFRKEGQNVTLSCEQNLNHDAMYWYRQDPGQGLRLIYYSQIVNDFQKGDIAEGYSVSREKKESFPLTVTSAQKNPTAFYLCASSIGLAGGHGEQYFGPGTRLTVT.

This chain links TRBV7-3 with TRBJ2-1; 8 nucleotides line up with TRBD2. There are 13 residues in the CDR3. V trimming: 8 bases; J trimming: 6 bases; junction bases outside the gene matches: 6. Germline values: CDR1 SGHTA, CDR2 FQGTGA. This CDR3 is CASGSGGANEQFF. The CDR3 DNA follows: TGTGCCAGCGGATCGGGAGGGGCCAATGAGCAGTTCTTC.

This clone is a singleton in its sample. The J gene is TRBJ2-7, the V gene TRBV7-8; either TRBD1 or TRBD2 may fit D (6 bases each). Germline CDR1 SGHVS, CDR2 FQNEAQ. This CDR3 is built from 16 residues. V was pared by 4 bases and J by 0 bases, with 16 bases between. The DNA of the CDR3 is TGTGCCAGCAGCTATGCGGGACACCCGAGCTCCTACGAGCAGTACTTC. It is translated as CASSYAGHPSSYEQYF.

The chain couples TRBV7-9 to TRBJ1-4, with D possibly TRBD1 on 5 matching bases. Trimming removed 5 bases at V and 0 bases at J, with 16 bases between. The CDR3 runs to 17 residues. Per germline, CDR1 SEHNR and CDR2 FQNEAQ (reference sequence). Here the CDR3 reads CASSRRGELATNEKLFF. CDR3 coding DNA: TGTGCCAGCAGCCGTCGGGGCGAACTTGCAACTAATGAAAAACTGTTTTTT.

Judged by abundance, this clone is large. The V gene is TRBV6-5, the J gene TRBJ1-2; D perhaps matches TRBD1 (6 bases). Germline CDR1 MNHEY, CDR2 SVGAGI. The CDR3 is made up of 14 amino acids. Deletions cut 8 bases from V and 4 bases from J, with 17 bases between. The CDR3 DNA follows: TGTGCCAGCGGCCTCGACAGGTCCCCCTATGGCTACACCTTC. It codes for CASGLDRSPYGYTF.

The genes are TRBV7-9 and TRBJ2-7; 7 nucleotides match TRBD2. Looked up from germline, CDR1 is SEHNR and CDR2 is FQNEAQ (reference sequence). CDR3 length equals 13 residues. Losses at the gene ends were 5 bases for V and 6 bases for J; bases not matched to a gene: 7. The CDR3 DNA sequence: TGTGCCAGCAGCCTCGGGACTACCTTCGAGCAGTACTTC. Translation gives CASSLGTTFEQYF.

This clone came up a few times. The chain uses TRBV5-1 and TRBJ1-5; D is perhaps TRBD1 (5 bases). The CDR3 covers 15 residues. The V gene's germline CDR1 is SGHRS and CDR2 YFSETQ. V lost 4 bases and J lost 6, with 17 bases in between. CDR3 bases: TGCGCCAGCAGCCCGGGGCCCGGGGGAGGTCAGCCCCAGCATTTT. Translating gives CASSPGPGGGQPQHF.

V is TRBV6-1 and J is TRBJ2-7, with no clear D. The CDR3 has 13 residues. Trimming pared 3 bases from V and 4 bases from J, leaving 10 bases between. Germline V gene data show CDR1 as MNHNS and CDR2 as SASEGT. The CDR3 bases are TGTGCCAGCAGTGACGGGTTCAGGTACGAGCAGTACTTC. It yields the protein CASSDGFRYEQYF.

This rearrangement joins TRBV19 to TRBJ1-5, with a tentative D call TRBD1 (5 bases). From germline, CDR1 is LNHDA and CDR2 SQIVND (reference sequence). With 6 bases removed from V and 0 bases from J, the gap between germline ends came to 12 bases. The CDR3 contains 15 residues. CDR3 nucleotide sequence: TGTGCCAGTAGGGGGGGTGGATTTAGCAATCAGCCCCAGCATTTT. It specifies CASRGGGFSNQPQHF.

V usage is TRBV7-2 and J usage is TRBJ2-7; D unclear. Trimming shortened V by 1 base and J by 7 bases, and 11 bases separated the two germline ends. CDR3 length: 13 amino acids. Germline CDR1 and CDR2: SGHTA and FQGNSA. The chain's CDR3 is CASSLVGWGEQYF. CDR3 nucleotide sequence: TGTGCCAGCAGCTTAGTCGGATGGGGTGAGCAGTACTTC.

The genes are TRBV21-1 and TRBJ2-5; the table calls TRBD2, which could not be checked here. TRBV21-1 is given as a pseudogene. There are 19 residues in the CDR3. CDR3 residues: CASSKTAGEGPRSQETQYF. CDR3 DNA sequence: TGTGCCAGCAGCAAAACGGCAGGGGAGGGGCCCAGAAGCCAAGAGACCCAGTACTTC.

The chain uses TRBV13 and TRBJ2-5; D is tentatively TRBD1 or TRBD2 (5 bases each). The CDR3 sequence is 12 residues long. With 7 bases removed from V and 5 bases from J, the gap between germline ends came to 11 bases. Germline V gene lookup returns CDR1 PRHDT and CDR2 FYEKMQ (reference sequence). Written as DNA, the CDR3 is TGTGCCAGCACCCACAGGAGGGAGACCCAGTACTTC. Translated: CASTHRRETQYF. Filled out from reference TRBV13 and TRBJ2-5, the complete variable domain reads AAGVIQSPRHLIKEKRETATLKCYPIPRHDTVYWYQQGPGQDPQFLISFYEKMQSDKGSIPDRFSAQQFSDYHSELNMSSLELGDSALYFCASTHRRETQYFGPGTRLLVL.

This chain uses TRBV6-5 with TRBJ2-7, with a tentative D call TRBD1 (6 bases). Germline loops: CDR1 MNHEY, CDR2 SVGAGI. Trimming pared 5 bases from V and 2 bases from J, leaving 16 bases between. This CDR3 comprises 15 residues. This chain's CDR3 is CASSNNHRAAYEQYF. DNA for the CDR3: TGTGCCAGCAGTAATAATCACAGGGCCGCCTACGAGCAGTACTTC.

The chain is built from TRBV18 and TRBJ2-2; D remains ambiguous. This CDR3 comprises 17 residues. Germline V gene data show CDR1 as KGHSH and CDR2 as LQKENI. V was pared by 0 bases and J by 6 bases, with 17 bases between. The CDR3 loop reads CASSPPSHDGASGELFF. The DNA for the CDR3 is TGTGCCAGCTCACCACCTTCACACGACGGCGCCTCCGGGGAGCTGTTTTTT. Full variable domain (remainder filled in from reference TRBV18 and TRBJ2-2): NAGVMQNPRHLVRRRGQEARLRCSPMKGHSHVYWYRQLPEEGLKFMVYLQKENIIDESGMPKERFSAEFPKEGPSILRIQQVVRGDSAAYFCASSPPSHDGASGELFFGEGSRLTVL.

The chain carries TRBV30 and TRBJ1-5; no clear D gene. The CDR3 spans 14 residues. Germline CDR1 and CDR2: GTSNPN and SVGIG (reference sequence). V was trimmed by 3 bases and J by 3 bases, leaving 12 bases between them. CDR3 in amino acids: CAWRKVGDNQPQHF. The DNA for the CDR3 is TGTGCCTGGAGGAAGGTTGGGGACAATCAGCCCCAGCATTTT.

The rearrangement links TRBV5-1 to TRBJ1-1; the D gene is possibly TRBD1 (6 bases). CDR1 is SGHRS, CDR2 YFSETQ, per germline. CDR3 length: 15 amino acids. Trimming shortened V by 4 bases and J by 10 bases, and 23 bases separated the two germline ends. The CDR3 loop is CASSQGGGRGTRAFF. CDR3 coding DNA: TGCGCCAGCAGCCAAGGGGGAGGGAGGGGCACTAGAGCTTTCTTT.

This clone is medium-sized within its sample. V usage is TRBV30 and J usage is TRBJ2-1, with TRBD2 as a possible D gene (5 bases). Trimming pared 7 bases from V and 4 bases from J, leaving 17 bases between. This CDR3 comprises 14 residues. Germline V CDR1 and CDR2: GTSNPN, SVGIG (reference sequence). The DNA of the CDR3 is TGTGCCTTAAGCGGTAGTCTAGAGTACAATGAGCAGTTCTTC. Its protein product is CALSGSLEYNEQFF.

The CDR3 region has the DNA TGTGCCACCAGTGACCGACTAGCGGAGAGCACAGATACGCAGTATTTT. Protein product: CATSDRLAESTDTQYF. The chain is built from TRBV24-1 and TRBJ2-3; 9 bases agree with TRBD2. CDR1 and CDR2 from the germline V gene are KGHDR and SFDVKD. The CDR3 runs to 16 residues. Trimming removed 4 bases from V and 0 bases from J; junction bases left unmatched: 4.

J is TRBJ1-1 and V is TRBV5-1; TRBD1 matches 8 bases. From germline, CDR1 is SGHRS and CDR2 YFSETQ. The CDR3 is 14 amino acids. The ends lost 4 bases at V and 6 bases at J; junction bases unmatched: 8. As DNA, the CDR3 is TGCGCCAGCAGCCTGCAGGGGGCGGTGGCTGAAGCTTTCTTT. Residues: CASSLQGAVAEAFF.

The chain joins TRBV5-1 to TRBJ2-7; maybe TRBD1 (6 bases). The CDR3 consists of 18 residues. CDR1 and CDR2 (germline): SGHRS, YFSETQ. Trimming removed 0 bases from V and 3 bases from J, with 22 bases in between. The chain's CDR3 is CASSLVPPNRGQNYEQYF. The CDR3 bases are TGCGCCAGCAGCTTGGTTCCACCGAACCGAGGACAGAACTACGAGCAGTACTTC.

This clone occurred a few times. J is TRBJ2-3 and V is TRBV19; 7 positions match TRBD2. This CDR3 region has 14 residues. Germline values: CDR1 LNHDA, CDR2 SQIVND (reference sequence). With 9 bases clipped from V and 2 bases from J, the junction kept 8 bases outside the gene matches. CDR3 sequence reads: CASQPGLLTDTQYF. The CDR3 region has the DNA TGTGCCAGCCAACCGGGACTACTCACAGATACGCAGTATTTT.

The V gene is TRBV11-3, the J gene TRBJ2-1; 8 nucleotides align to TRBD1. This CDR3 comprises 14 residues. Looked up from germline, CDR1 is SGHNT and CDR2 is YENEEA. V lost 5 bases and J lost 8; bases outside the gene matches: 8. CDR3 protein: CASSRTGYQDEQFF. The CDR3 DNA is TGTGCCAGCAGCCGGACAGGGTATCAGGATGAGCAGTTCTTC.

This rearrangement joins TRBV5-6 to TRBJ2-3; a weak D match, TRBD1 (6 bases). The CDR3 runs to 13 residues. Germline V lookup: CDR1 SGHDT, CDR2 YYEEEE. Trimming left V 5 bases short and J 3 bases short, with 10 bases between. CDR3 sequence reads: CASRRQVTDTQYF. The CDR3, as DNA: TGTGCCAGCAGAAGACAGGTTACAGATACGCAGTATTTT. The full variable domain, in which reference TRBV5-6 and TRBJ2-3 provide the parts outside the CDR3, is DAGVTQSPTHLIKTRGQQVTLRCSPKSGHDTVSWYQQALGQGPQFIFQYYEEEERQRGNFPDRFSGHQFPNYSSELNVNALLLGDSALYLCASRRQVTDTQYFGPGTRLTVL.